This T cell receptor (beta chain) was documented in a study of cytomegalovirus exposure and HLA in healthy donors. The CDR3 extends over 13 amino acids. Germline values: CDR1 SEHNR, CDR2 FQNEAQ (reference sequence). V lost 5 bases, J lost 3 bases, and 10 bases lay in between. On this clone itself: Its cognate antigen is unknown.

The study's findings and limits: Looking again later, the authors saw that most CMV-associated TCR beta chains seemed HLA-restricted. Analysis was carried out at a later point, and it linked a missense DCLRE1C variant to TCR beta V- and J-gene trimming.

The PCR employed 60 Vbeta primers together with 13 Jbeta primers. Sequencing was performed with immunoSEQ multiplex PCR; in TCRdb, only in-frame clones are kept and a portion is missing. This sample has over 200,000 clones, with 77% found just once. V is TRBV7-9 and J is TRBJ2-5, with D possibly TRBD1 on 6 matching bases. The sequence came from a woman aged 60-75 years in good health and CMV-seropositive. Sequenced material: PBMCs. In nucleotides, the CDR3 is TGTGCCAGCAGCACAGGGACGGAAGAGACCCAGTACTTC. Translation: CASSTGTEETQYF.